The 16 T cell receptor beta chains presented below share a single source sample, sequenced in a study of T cells in narcolepsy. Libraries were prepared by immunoSEQ multiplex PCR; TCRdb keeps only in-frame clonotypes and omits some of them. The table has about 36,000 clones, 81% seen once; the top ten hold approximately 2.2%. The sample was memory (CD45RA-) CD4+ T cells from blood. The receptors stem from a human donor in good health.

The chain links TRBV5-4 to TRBJ2-5; 8 bases line up with TRBD1. The CDR3 is made up of 13 amino acids. Germline V gene lookup returns CDR1 SGHNT and CDR2 YYREEE (reference sequence). V was clipped by 4 bases and J by 6 bases; unmatched bases: 5. Here the CDR3 reads CASSIQGGKTQYF. CDR3 nucleotide sequence: TGTGCCAGCAGCATACAGGGGGGAAAGACCCAGTACTTC.

CDR3 region: CATSSGSPGLAGYTF. DNA of the CDR3: TGTGCCACCAGCAGTGGTAGTCCGGGCCTGGCGGGCTACACCTTC. The gene calls are TRBV15 and TRBJ1-2; D is ambiguous. Germline assignment: CDR1 LNHNV and CDR2 YYDKDF (reference sequence). Trimming cost V 3 bases and J 8 bases, with 19 bases left between them. The CDR3 covers 15 residues.

The rearrangement links TRBV6-4 to TRBJ1-1, with a possible D match to TRBD1 (6 bases). There are 14 residues in the CDR3. Trimming took off 6 bases at V and 5 bases at J, with 16 bases between the two ends. CDR1 and CDR2 (germline): MRHNA, SNTAGT. Written as DNA, the CDR3 is TGTGCCAGCAGGGTGATGACAGGCGTTACTGAAGCTTTCTTT. As protein: CASRVMTGVTEAFF.

The chain couples TRBV9 to TRBJ2-3; 9 bases line up with TRBD2. The CDR3 length is 16 residues. CDR1 SGDLS and CDR2 YYNGEE come from the germline V gene. V shed 4 bases, J shed 1 base, and the junction held 7 bases outside the gene matches. CDR3 loop: CASSTSSGVRTDTQYF. The CDR3 coding sequence is TGTGCCAGCAGCACCTCTAGCGGGGTGCGCACAGATACGCAGTATTTT.

The chain employs TRBV7-9 and TRBJ1-1, with unresolved D. CDR1 and CDR2 (germline): SEHNR, FQNEAQ (reference sequence). This CDR3 region has 11 residues. Trimming cost V 5 bases and J 6 bases, with 7 bases left between them. The CDR3 nucleotides read TGTGCCAGCAGCCCCGAGGCTGAAGCTTTCTTT. Translation: CASSPEAEAFF.

This sequence joins TRBV6-1 and TRBJ2-3; D is perhaps TRBD2 (5 bases). From germline, CDR1 is MNHNS and CDR2 SASEGT. V dropped 4 bases and J dropped 4 bases, with 12 bases sitting between them. The CDR3 is 14 amino acids. CDR3 bases: TGTGCCAGCAGTGGCAGGACGGAGGCAGATACGCAGTATTTT. Encoded protein: CASSGRTEADTQYF.

The DNA of the CDR3 is TGTGCCAGCAGGCCTGACAGGGTCTATGGCTACACCTTC. As protein: CASRPDRVYGYTF. The chain joins TRBV6-5 to TRBJ1-2; 7 bases fit TRBD1. There are 13 residues in the CDR3. Germline values: CDR1 MNHEY, CDR2 SVGAGI. V was clipped by 6 bases and J by 4 bases; unmatched bases: 5.

This clone has only a few counts. This rearrangement joins TRBV6-5 to TRBJ1-6, with D possibly TRBD1 on 6 matching bases. This CDR3 has 15 amino acids. Germline assignment: CDR1 MNHEY and CDR2 SVGAGI. Between the trimmed V and J ends, which lost 2 bases and 8 bases, there was a span of 13 bases. Here the CDR3 reads CASSYQGGGYSPLHF. The CDR3 nucleotides are TGTGCCAGCAGTTACCAAGGGGGGGGATATTCACCCCTCCACTTT.

The chain recombines TRBV28 with TRBJ1-5; TRBD1 might be the D (6 bases). This CDR3 is built from 14 residues. V lost 4 bases, J lost 1 base, and 8 bases lay in between. Looked up from germline, CDR1 is MDHEN and CDR2 is SYDVKM. This chain's CDR3 is CASSSTGSNQPQHF. The CDR3 nucleotides read TGTGCCAGCAGTTCCACAGGGAGCAATCAGCCCCAGCATTTT.

The gene calls are TRBV19 and TRBJ2-7, with D possibly called TRBD1 or TRBD2 (5 bases each). Germline assignment: CDR1 LNHDA and CDR2 SQIVND (reference sequence). V lost 6 bases and J 3 bases, leaving 18 bases between the germline ends. The CDR3 is made up of 15 amino acids. CDR3 nucleotide sequence: TGTGCCAGTAGCGCCGCCGGGACGGGGAGCTACGAGCAGTACTTC. It translates to CASSAAGTGSYEQYF.

The V gene is TRBV6-5, the J gene TRBJ2-5, with TRBD2 matching 9 bases. Germline trimming cut 0 bases from V and 5 bases from J; bases unmatched to any gene: 1. The germline CDR1 and CDR2 sequences are MNHEY and SVGAGI. CDR3 length: 14 residues. The CDR3 sequence is CASSYSAGGETQYF. As DNA, the CDR3 is TGTGCCAGCAGTTACTCGGCGGGAGGGGAGACCCAGTACTTC.

V is TRBV5-4 and J is TRBJ1-1; D is unclear. CDR1 SGHNT and CDR2 YYREEE come from the germline V gene (reference sequence). V was shortened by 0 bases and J by 2 bases, with 14 bases between the two germline ends. The CDR3 sequence is 16 residues long. DNA of the CDR3: TGTGCCAGCAGCTTGGCCATGGAGGTGGAAAACACTGAAGCTTTCTTT. The encoded protein is CASSLAMEVENTEAFF.

The chain combines TRBV5-1 with TRBJ2-6; D is uncertain. Germline CDR1 SGHRS, CDR2 YFSETQ. The CDR3 extends over 14 amino acids. Trimming left V 0 bases short and J 1 base short, with 2 bases between. The CDR3 bases are TGCGCCAGCAGCTTGGTGTCTGGGGCCAACGTCCTGACTTTC. It translates to CASSLVSGANVLTF. Together with reference TRBV5-1 and TRBJ2-6, the CDR3 gives the full variable domain: KAGVTQTPRYLIKTRGQQVTLSCSPISGHRSVSWYQQTPGQGLQFLFEYFSETQRNKGNFPGRFSGRQFSNSRSEMNVSTLELGDSALYLCASSLVSGANVLTFGAGSRLTVL.

J is TRBJ2-3 and V is TRBV6-4, with D perhaps TRBD2 (5 bases). Germline CDR1 MRHNA, CDR2 SNTAGT. This CDR3 is 13 amino acids long. The V end was cut by 3 bases, the J end by 9 bases, with 13 bases between. DNA of the CDR3: TGTGCCAGCAGTGAGGGCCGTCGGGGAACGCAGTATTTT. Its protein product is CASSEGRRGTQYF.

The gene calls are TRBV19 and TRBJ1-2; a possible D gene is TRBD1 (6 bases). The length of the CDR3 is 16 residues. Per the germline V gene, CDR1 is LNHDA and CDR2 is SQIVND (reference sequence). Trimming stripped 6 bases from V and 2 bases from J, with 19 bases between. CDR3 nucleotides: TGTGCCAGTAGGGGGGAAAGGACAGACTCCAACTATGGCTACACCTTC. This gives the protein CASRGERTDSNYGYTF.

This chain connects TRBV25-1 to TRBJ1-2; D might be TRBD1 (5 bases). Germline assignment: CDR1 MGHDK and CDR2 SYGVNS. Between the trimmed V and J ends, which lost 4 bases and 4 bases, there was a span of 16 bases. This CDR3 has 15 amino acids. CDR3 residues: CASSAPNWGGYGYTF. CDR3 nucleotides: TGTGCCAGCAGTGCCCCAAATTGGGGGGGCTATGGCTACACCTTC.